The source of this TCR beta chain is a study of shared clonotypes between healthy human individuals. On this clone itself: This sample includes further DNA sequences coding for the same CDR3.

V lost 4 bases and J lost 5, with 5 bases in between. The CDR3 length is 11 residues. Germline V CDR1 and CDR2: LNHDA, SQIVND (reference sequence). Sequencing was performed with immunoSEQ multiplex PCR; in TCRdb, only in-frame clones are kept and a portion is missing. The sample yields under 1,100,000 clones, approximately 76% seen once. The sample comprised memory CD4+ T cells sorted from blood. The subset was: CD45RA-negative fraction. The rearrangement uses TRBV19 and TRBJ2-5; D gene unclear. The TCR comes from a young man in good health. This CDR3 reads CASSTSETQYF. In DNA, the CDR3 is TGTGCCAGTAGTACGTCGGAGACCCAGTACTTC.